A selection of T cell receptor beta chains follows, all from one sample in a study of PD-1 blockade in classical Hodgkin lymphoma. TCRdb keeps only in-frame clones here, not all; method: immunoSEQ multiplex PCR. The repertoire consists of tens of thousands of clones, with roughly 80% occurring once and the leading ten covering 2% to 2.5%. The specimen comprised CD4+ T cells from blood, sampled at baseline. The receptors come from a human donor with classical Hodgkin lymphoma. Each CDR3 is given with its conserved first and last residue. The order of the fields is D gene, clone size, J gene, V gene, CDR3 DNA, CDR3 protein. The D gene is left open where the match is weak. Only part of the rows carry a size: once, few, many, or a class if the clone is expanded.

NA	NA	TRBJ1-1	TRBV5-1	TGCGCCAGCAGCTTGACAGGTCGTAACACTGAAGCTTTCTTT	CASSLTGRNTEAFF
NA	NA	TRBJ1-2	TRBV14	TGTGCCAGCAGCCAAGCCGGGCCCGATATCTATGGCTACACCTTC	CASSQAGPDIYGYTF
TRBD1	NA	TRBJ1-2	TRBV6-1	TGTGCCAGCAGTATCGAAATCCAGGGGGAATATGGCTACACCTTC	CASSIEIQGEYGYTF
TRBD1	NA	TRBJ1-3	TRBV5-8	TGTGCCAGCAGCCGGACAGGGGTCGGAGGAAACACCATATATTTT	CASSRTGVGGNTIYF
NA	NA	TRBJ1-4	TRBV10-2	TGCGCCAGCAGTGAACGGGAAAGGGGTAATGAAAAACTGTTTTTT	CASSERERGNEKLFF
TRBD1	NA	TRBJ2-3	TRBV5-1	TGCGCCAGCAGCTCAACCCCCGGGACAGGGGTTGCAGATACGCAGTATTTT	CASSSTPGTGVADTQYF
TRBD2	once	TRBJ2-1	TRBV5-1	TGCGCCAGCAGCTTGTCGGGGGGGTTTAACAATGAGCAGTTCTTC	CASSLSGGFNNEQFF
TRBD2	NA	TRBJ2-1	TRBV7-8	TGTGCCAGCCGAATTAGCGGGGATTCCTACAATGAGCAGTTCTTC	CASRISGDSYNEQFF
TRBD1	few	TRBJ1-5	TRBV6-5	TGTGCCAGCAGTACAGGGGATCAGCCCCAGCATTTT	CASSTGDQPQHF
NA	NA	TRBJ1-5	TRBV29-1	TGCAGCGTAACAGACTCTAGCAATCAGCCCCAGCATTTT	CSVTDSSNQPQHF
TRBD2	NA	TRBJ2-3	TRBV9	TGTGCCAGCAGCGTTACGGGGGGTCCCACGAATACGCAGTATTTT	CASSVTGGPTNTQYF
TRBD2	NA	TRBJ2-7	TRBV11-3	TGTGCCAGCAGCCTTTCTAGCGGCTCCTACGAGCAGTACTTC	CASSLSSGSYEQYF
NA	few	TRBJ1-1	TRBV7-9	TGTGCCAGCAGCTTCAATATGAACACTGAAGCTTTCTTT	CASSFNMNTEAFF
TRBD1	NA	TRBJ1-1	TRBV27	TGTGCCACATGGAGGAGTTTACAGGGGCTGGGCGCAAACACTGAAGCTTTCTTT	CATWRSLQGLGANTEAFF
NA	NA	TRBJ1-2	TRBV30	TGTGCCTGGAGTGTATCACAGATATCTATTGGCTACACCTTC	CAWSVSQISIGYTF
NA	NA	TRBJ2-7	TRBV6-6	TGTGCCAGCAGTTTTATTGGGGGATCCTACGAGCAGTACTTC	CASSFIGGSYEQYF
NA	NA	TRBJ2-7	TRBV19	TGTGCCAGTAGTCCACAGAGCTCCTACGAGCAGTACTTC	CASSPQSSYEQYF
TRBD1	NA	TRBJ1-6	TRBV19	TGTGCCAGTAGTATTGGGGACAGCTGCTACTTT	CASSIGDSCYF
NA	NA	TRBJ2-5	TRBV14	TGTGCCAGCAGCGTGAAACTCGGAAGGCTAGAGACCCAGTACTTC	CASSVKLGRLETQYF
NA	NA	TRBJ2-3	TRBV28	TGTGCCAGCAATCCCGCCCTGGGGGACACAGATACGCAGTATTTT	CASNPALGDTDTQYF
NA	NA	TRBJ1-5	TRBV9	TGTGCCAGCAGCGGGAACACCAGCAATCAGCCCCAGCATTTT	CASSGNTSNQPQHF
NA	NA	TRBJ2-2	TRBV1	TGCACCAGCAGCCAATTCCCCAGCTACACCGGGGAGCTGTTTTTT	CTSSQFPSYTGELFF
NA	once	TRBJ1-3	TRBV30	TGTGCCTGGAGTGTATACTCTGGAAACACCATATATTTT	CAWSVYSGNTIYF
NA	NA	TRBJ2-1	TRBV9	TGTGCCAGCAGCGTGAGCATACGCCCCTACAATGAGCAGTTCTTC	CASSVSIRPYNEQFF
NA	NA	TRBJ1-1	TRBV6-1	TGTGCCAGCAGGCGTAAGACAGAGACTAACACTGAAGCTTTCTTT	CASRRKTETNTEAFF
NA	NA	TRBJ1-4	TRBV18	TGTGCCAGCTCACCAATACAGGCAACTAATGAAAAACTGTTTTTT	CASSPIQATNEKLFF
TRBD1	NA	TRBJ2-7	TRBV7-2	TGTGCCAGCAGCGGACAGGGCTTGATGGAGCAGTACTTC	CASSGQGLMEQYF
NA	NA	TRBJ1-1	TRBV28	TGTGCCAGCACCTCCCCGGATCTCAACACTGAAGCTTTCTTT	CASTSPDLNTEAFF
NA	few	TRBJ2-7	TRBV27	TGTGCCAGCAGTCATCCTAGAGGGCCCTTCTACGAGCAGTACTTC	CASSHPRGPFYEQYF
TRBD2	NA	TRBJ2-1	TRBV5-4	TGTGCCAGCAGCCTCGGGGGGGCGTACAATGAGCAGTTCTTC	CASSLGGAYNEQFF
NA	NA	TRBJ2-3	TRBV10-2	TGCGCCAGCAGTGAGTCAGTGGATACGCAGTATTTT	CASSESVDTQYF
TRBD1	NA	TRBJ2-1	TRBV7-9	TGTGCCAGCAGCTTAGGACAGGGGGCTTACAATGAGCAGTTCTTC	CASSLGQGAYNEQFF
TRBD2	NA	TRBJ2-7	TRBV7-2	TGTGCCAGCAGCCCAACTAGCGGGGGTTACGAGCAGTACTTC	CASSPTSGGYEQYF
NA	NA	TRBJ1-3	TRBV5-1	TGCGCCAGCAGCTCAACTCAGGGGAACACCATATATTTT	CASSSTQGNTIYF
NA	NA	TRBJ1-4	TRBV12-5	TGTGCTAGTGGTTTGGGGGACGGAGGCAATGAAAAACTGTTTTTT	CASGLGDGGNEKLFF